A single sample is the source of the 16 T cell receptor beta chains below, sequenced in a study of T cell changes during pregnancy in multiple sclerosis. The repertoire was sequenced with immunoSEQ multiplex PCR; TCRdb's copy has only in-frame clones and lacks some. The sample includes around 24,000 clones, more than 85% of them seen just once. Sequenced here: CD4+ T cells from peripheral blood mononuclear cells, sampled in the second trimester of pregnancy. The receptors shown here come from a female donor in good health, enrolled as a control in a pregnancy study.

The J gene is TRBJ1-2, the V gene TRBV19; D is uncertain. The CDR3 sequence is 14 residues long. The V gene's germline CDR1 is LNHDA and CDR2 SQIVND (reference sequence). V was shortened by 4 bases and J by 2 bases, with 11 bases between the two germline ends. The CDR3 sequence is CASSTPRRNYGYTF. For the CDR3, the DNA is TGTGCCAGTAGTACCCCTCGCCGGAACTATGGCTACACCTTC.

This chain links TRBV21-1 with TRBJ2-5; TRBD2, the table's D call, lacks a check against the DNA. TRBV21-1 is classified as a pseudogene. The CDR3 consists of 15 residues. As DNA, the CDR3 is TGTGCCAGCAGGGGGACTCACCCCGGAGGGGAGACCCAGTACTTC. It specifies CASRGTHPGGETQYF.

Written as DNA, the CDR3 is TGTGCCAGCAGTTACCGACAGGGTGGTGGCTACACCTTC. It translates to CASSYRQGGGYTF. The chain joins TRBV6-5 to TRBJ1-2, with 7 nucleotides matching TRBD1. The CDR3 consists of 13 residues. The V gene's germline CDR1 is MNHEY and CDR2 SVGAGI. The junction had 4 bases not matched to a gene; V was cut back by 2 bases and J by 7 bases.

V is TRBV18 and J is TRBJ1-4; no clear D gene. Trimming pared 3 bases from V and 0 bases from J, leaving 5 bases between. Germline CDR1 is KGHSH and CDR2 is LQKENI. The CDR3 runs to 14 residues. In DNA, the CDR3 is TGTGCCAGCTCACCGGAGGCAACTAATGAAAAACTGTTTTTT. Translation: CASSPEATNEKLFF. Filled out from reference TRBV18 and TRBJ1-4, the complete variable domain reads NAGVMQNPRHLVRRRGQEARLRCSPMKGHSHVYWYRQLPEEGLKFMVYLQKENIIDESGMPKERFSAEFPKEGPSILRIQQVVRGDSAAYFCASSPEATNEKLFFGSGTQLSVL.

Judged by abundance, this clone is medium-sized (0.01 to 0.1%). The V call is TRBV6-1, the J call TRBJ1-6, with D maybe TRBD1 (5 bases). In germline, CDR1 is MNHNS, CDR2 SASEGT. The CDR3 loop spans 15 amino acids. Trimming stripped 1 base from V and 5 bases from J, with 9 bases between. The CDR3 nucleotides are TGTGCCAGCAGTGAAGGGGCAGGGAATAATTCACCCCTCCACTTT. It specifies CASSEGAGNNSPLHF.

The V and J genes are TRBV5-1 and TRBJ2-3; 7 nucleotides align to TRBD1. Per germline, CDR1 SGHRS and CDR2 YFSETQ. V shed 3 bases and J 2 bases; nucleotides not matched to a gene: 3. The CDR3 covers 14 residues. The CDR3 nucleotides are TGCGCCAGCAGCTGGGACAGCCCCACAGATACGCAGTATTTT. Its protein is CASSWDSPTDTQYF. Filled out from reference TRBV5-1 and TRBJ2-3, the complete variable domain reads KAGVTQTPRYLIKTRGQQVTLSCSPISGHRSVSWYQQTPGQGLQFLFEYFSETQRNKGNFPGRFSGRQFSNSRSEMNVSTLELGDSALYLCASSWDSPTDTQYFGPGTRLTVL.

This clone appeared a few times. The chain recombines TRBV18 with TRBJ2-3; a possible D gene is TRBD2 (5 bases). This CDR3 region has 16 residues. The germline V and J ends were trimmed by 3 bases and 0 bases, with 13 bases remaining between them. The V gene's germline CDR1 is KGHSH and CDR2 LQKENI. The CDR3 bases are TGTGCCAGCTCACCGGCATCCGGACTCAGCACAGATACGCAGTATTTT. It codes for CASSPASGLSTDTQYF.

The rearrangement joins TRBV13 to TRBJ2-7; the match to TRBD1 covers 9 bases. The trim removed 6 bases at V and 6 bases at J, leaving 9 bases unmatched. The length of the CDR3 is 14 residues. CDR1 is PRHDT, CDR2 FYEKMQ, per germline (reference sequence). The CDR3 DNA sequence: TGTGCCAGCAGACGGGACAGGGCTTCAGGCGAGCAGTACTTC. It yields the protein CASRRDRASGEQYF.

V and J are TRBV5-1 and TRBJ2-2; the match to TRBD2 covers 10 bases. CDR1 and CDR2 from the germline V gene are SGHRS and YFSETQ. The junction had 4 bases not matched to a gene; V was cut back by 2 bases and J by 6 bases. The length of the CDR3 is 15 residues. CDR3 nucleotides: TGCGCCAGCAGCTTAAGCGGGGGGGCCGCCGGGGAGCTGTTTTTT. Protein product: CASSLSGGAAGELFF. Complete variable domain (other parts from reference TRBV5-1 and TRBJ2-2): KAGVTQTPRYLIKTRGQQVTLSCSPISGHRSVSWYQQTPGQGLQFLFEYFSETQRNKGNFPGRFSGRQFSNSRSEMNVSTLELGDSALYLCASSLSGGAAGELFFGEGSRLTVL.

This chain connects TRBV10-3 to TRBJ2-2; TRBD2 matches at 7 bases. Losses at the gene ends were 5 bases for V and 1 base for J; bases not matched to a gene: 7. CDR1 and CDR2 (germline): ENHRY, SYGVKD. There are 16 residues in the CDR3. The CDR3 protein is CAISRPTSLNTGELFF. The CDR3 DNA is TGTGCCATCAGTCGCCCGACTAGCCTGAACACCGGGGAGCTGTTTTTT.

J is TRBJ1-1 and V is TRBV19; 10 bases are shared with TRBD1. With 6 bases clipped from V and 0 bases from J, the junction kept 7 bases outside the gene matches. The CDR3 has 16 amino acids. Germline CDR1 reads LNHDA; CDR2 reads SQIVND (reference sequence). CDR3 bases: TGTGCCAGTAGAAGAGGGACAGGGGCGATGAACACTGAAGCTTTCTTT. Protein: CASRRGTGAMNTEAFF.

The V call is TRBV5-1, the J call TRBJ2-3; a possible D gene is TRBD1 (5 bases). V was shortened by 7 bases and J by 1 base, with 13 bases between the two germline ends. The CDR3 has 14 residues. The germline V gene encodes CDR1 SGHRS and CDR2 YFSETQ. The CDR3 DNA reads TGCGCCAGCGGAAGGGGCGCGGGCACAGATACGCAGTATTTT. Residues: CASGRGAGTDTQYF.

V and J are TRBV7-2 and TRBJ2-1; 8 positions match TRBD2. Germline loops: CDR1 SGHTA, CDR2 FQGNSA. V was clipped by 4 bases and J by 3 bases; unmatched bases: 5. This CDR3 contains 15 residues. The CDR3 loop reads CASSSHGTSYNEQFF. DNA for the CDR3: TGTGCCAGCAGCTCACACGGGACTAGCTACAATGAGCAGTTCTTC.

The CDR3 sequence: CASSRGRSSYEQYF. The CDR3 DNA sequence: TGTGCCAGCAGTCGGGGTAGGAGCTCCTACGAGCAGTACTTC. This chain links TRBV28 with TRBJ2-7; maybe TRBD2 (5 bases). The ends were cut back, 5 bases at V and 0 bases at J, with 11 bases in the middle. CDR3 length: 14 amino acids. From germline, CDR1 is MDHEN and CDR2 SYDVKM.

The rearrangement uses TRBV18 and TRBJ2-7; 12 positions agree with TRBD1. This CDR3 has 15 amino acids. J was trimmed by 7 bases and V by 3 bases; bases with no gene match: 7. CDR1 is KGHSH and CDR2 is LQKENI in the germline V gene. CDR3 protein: CASSPTGTGGAEQYF. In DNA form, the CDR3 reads TGTGCCAGCTCACCTACCGGGACAGGGGGCGCAGAGCAGTACTTC.

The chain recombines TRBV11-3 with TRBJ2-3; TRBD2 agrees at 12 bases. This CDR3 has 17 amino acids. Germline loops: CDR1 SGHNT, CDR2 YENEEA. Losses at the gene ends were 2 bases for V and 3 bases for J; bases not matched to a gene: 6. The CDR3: CASSLKLAGGFTDTQYF. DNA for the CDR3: TGTGCCAGCAGCTTAAAACTAGCGGGGGGCTTTACAGATACGCAGTATTTT.